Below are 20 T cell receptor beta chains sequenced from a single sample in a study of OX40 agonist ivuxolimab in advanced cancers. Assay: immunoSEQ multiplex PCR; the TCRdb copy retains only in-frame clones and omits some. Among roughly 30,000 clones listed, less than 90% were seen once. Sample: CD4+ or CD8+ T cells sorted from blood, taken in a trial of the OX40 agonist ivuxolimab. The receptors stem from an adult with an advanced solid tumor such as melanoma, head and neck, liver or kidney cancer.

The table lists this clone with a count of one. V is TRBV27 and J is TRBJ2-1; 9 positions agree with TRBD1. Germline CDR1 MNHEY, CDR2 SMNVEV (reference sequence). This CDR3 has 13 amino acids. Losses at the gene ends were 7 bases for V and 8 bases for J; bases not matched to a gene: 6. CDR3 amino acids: CASTTGQGYEQFF. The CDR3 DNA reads TGTGCCAGCACTACGGGACAGGGATATGAGCAGTTCTTC.

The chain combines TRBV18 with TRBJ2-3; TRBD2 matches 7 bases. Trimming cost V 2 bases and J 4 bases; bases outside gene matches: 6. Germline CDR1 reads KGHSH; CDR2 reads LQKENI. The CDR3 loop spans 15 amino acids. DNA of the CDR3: TGTGCCAGCTCACCAGGGCGGGAGTGGGCAGATACGCAGTATTTT. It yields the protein CASSPGREWADTQYF.

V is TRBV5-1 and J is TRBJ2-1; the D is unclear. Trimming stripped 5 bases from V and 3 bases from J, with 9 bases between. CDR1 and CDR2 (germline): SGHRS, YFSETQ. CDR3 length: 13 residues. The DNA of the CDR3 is TGCGCCAGCAGTCAGTCGAGCTACAATGAGCAGTTCTTC. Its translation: CASSQSSYNEQFF.

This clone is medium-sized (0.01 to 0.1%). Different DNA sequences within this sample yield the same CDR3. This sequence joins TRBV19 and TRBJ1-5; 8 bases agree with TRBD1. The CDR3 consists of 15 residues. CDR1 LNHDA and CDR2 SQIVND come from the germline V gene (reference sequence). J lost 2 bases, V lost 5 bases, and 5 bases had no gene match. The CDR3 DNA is TGTGCCAGTAGTCCTTGGGGACAGGGCAATCAGCCCCAGCATTTT. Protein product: CASSPWGQGNQPQHF.

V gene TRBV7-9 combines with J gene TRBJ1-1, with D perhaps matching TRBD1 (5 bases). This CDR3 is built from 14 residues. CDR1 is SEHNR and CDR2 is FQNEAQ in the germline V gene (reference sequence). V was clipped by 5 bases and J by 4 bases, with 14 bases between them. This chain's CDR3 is CASSGQGKITEAFF. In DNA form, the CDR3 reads TGTGCCAGCAGCGGTCAGGGTAAAATCACTGAAGCTTTCTTT.

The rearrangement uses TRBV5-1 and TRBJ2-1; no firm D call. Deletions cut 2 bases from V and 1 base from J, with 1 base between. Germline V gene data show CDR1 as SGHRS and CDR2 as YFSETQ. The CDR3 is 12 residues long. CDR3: CASSFSYNEQFF. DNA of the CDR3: TGCGCCAGCAGCTTTTCCTACAATGAGCAGTTCTTC.

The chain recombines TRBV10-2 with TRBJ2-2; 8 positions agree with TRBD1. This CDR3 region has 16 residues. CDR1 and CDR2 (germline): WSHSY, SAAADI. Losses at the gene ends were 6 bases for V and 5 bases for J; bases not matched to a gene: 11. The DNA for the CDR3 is TGCGCCAGCAGCGACAAAATTAGGACAGGGACCGGGGAGCTGTTTTTT. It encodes CASSDKIRTGTGELFF.

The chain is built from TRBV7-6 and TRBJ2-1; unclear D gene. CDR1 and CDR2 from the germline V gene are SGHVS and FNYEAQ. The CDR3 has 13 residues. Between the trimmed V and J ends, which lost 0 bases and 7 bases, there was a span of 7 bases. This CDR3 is CASSLAAANEQFF. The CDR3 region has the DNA TGTGCCAGCAGCTTAGCCGCAGCTAATGAGCAGTTCTTC.

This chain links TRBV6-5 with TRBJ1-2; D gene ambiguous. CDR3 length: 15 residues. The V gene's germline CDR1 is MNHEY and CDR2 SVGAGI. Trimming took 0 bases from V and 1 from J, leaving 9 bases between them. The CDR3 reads CASSYSNRFNYGYTF. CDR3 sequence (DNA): TGTGCCAGCAGTTACTCTAACAGATTTAACTATGGCTACACCTTC.

CDR3 region: CASSPGRDREYEQYF. CDR3 coding DNA: TGTGCCAGCAGCCCAGGCCGGGACAGAGAATACGAGCAGTACTTC. The V and J genes are TRBV5-5 and TRBJ2-7, with 7 bases identical to TRBD1. This CDR3 is built from 15 residues. The trim removed 4 bases at V and 4 bases at J, leaving 11 bases unmatched. Per germline, CDR1 SGHKS and CDR2 YYEKEE (reference sequence).

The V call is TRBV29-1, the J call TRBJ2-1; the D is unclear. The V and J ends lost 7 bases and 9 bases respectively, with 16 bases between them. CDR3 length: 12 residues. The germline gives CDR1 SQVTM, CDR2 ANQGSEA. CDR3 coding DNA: TGCAGCGCCACCCACAGCGCCGGTGAGCAGTTCTTC. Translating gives CSATHSAGEQFF.

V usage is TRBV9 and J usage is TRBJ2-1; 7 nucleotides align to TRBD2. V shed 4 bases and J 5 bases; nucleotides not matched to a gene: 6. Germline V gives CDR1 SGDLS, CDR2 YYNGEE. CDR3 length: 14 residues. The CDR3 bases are TGTGCCAGCAGCCCCCCGACTAGCAACAATGAGCAGTTCTTC. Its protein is CASSPPTSNNEQFF.

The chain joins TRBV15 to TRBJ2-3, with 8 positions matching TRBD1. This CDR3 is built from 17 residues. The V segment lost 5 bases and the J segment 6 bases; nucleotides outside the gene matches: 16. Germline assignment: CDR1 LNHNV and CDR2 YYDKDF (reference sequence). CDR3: CATSRPEGTGVGDTQYF. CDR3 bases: TGTGCCACCAGCCGCCCGGAAGGGACAGGCGTTGGGGATACGCAGTATTTT.

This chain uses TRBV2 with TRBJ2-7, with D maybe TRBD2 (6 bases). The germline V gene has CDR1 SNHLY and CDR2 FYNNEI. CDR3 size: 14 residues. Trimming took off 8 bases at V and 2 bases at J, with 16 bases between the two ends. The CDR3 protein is CASQIRAGTYEQYF. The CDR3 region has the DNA TGTGCCAGCCAAATCAGGGCGGGAACCTACGAGCAGTACTTC.

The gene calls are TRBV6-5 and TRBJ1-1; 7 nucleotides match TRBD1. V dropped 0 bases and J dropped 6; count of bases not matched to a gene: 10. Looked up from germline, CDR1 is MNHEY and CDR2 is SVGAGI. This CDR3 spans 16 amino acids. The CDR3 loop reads CASSYSINYRGAEAFF. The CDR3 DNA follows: TGTGCCAGCAGTTACTCTATTAATTACAGGGGCGCTGAAGCTTTCTTT.

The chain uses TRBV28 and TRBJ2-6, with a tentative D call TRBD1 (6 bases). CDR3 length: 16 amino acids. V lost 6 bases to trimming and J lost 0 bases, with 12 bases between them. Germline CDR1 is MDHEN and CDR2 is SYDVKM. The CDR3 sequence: CASSFRTVSGANVLTF. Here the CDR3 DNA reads TGTGCCAGCAGCTTTCGGACAGTCTCTGGGGCCAACGTCCTGACTTTC.

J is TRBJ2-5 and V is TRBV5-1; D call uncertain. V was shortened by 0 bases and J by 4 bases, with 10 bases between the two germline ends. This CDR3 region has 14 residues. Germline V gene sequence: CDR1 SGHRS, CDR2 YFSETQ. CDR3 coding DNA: TGCGCCAGCAGCTTGGTTGGCTCGGGAGAGACCCAGTACTTC. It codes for CASSLVGSGETQYF.

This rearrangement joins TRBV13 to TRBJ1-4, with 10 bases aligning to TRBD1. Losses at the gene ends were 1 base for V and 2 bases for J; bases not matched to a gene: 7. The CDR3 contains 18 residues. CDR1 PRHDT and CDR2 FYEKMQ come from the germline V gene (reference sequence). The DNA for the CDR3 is TGTGCCAGCAGCTTAGTTGGGACAGGGGTAAGGACTAATGAAAAACTGTTTTTT. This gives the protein CASSLVGTGVRTNEKLFF. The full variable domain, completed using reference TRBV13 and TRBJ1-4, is AAGVIQSPRHLIKEKRETATLKCYPIPRHDTVYWYQQGPGQDPQFLISFYEKMQSDKGSIPDRFSAQQFSDYHSELNMSSLELGDSALYFCASSLVGTGVRTNEKLFFGSGTQLSVL.

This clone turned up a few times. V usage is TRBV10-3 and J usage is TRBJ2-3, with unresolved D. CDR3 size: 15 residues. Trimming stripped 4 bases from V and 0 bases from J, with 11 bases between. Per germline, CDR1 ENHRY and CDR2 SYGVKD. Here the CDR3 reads CAISGLGRSTDTQYF. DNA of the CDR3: TGTGCCATCAGTGGGCTGGGCCGAAGCACAGATACGCAGTATTTT.

DNA for the CDR3: TGCAGCGTTGAGGGGACAGGGGACCCTGGAAACACCATATATTTT. Translation: CSVEGTGDPGNTIYF. The rearrangement joins TRBV29-1 to TRBJ1-3; TRBD1 matches at 10 bases. This CDR3 has 15 amino acids. Germline V gene sequence: CDR1 SQVTM, CDR2 ANQGSEA. With V trimmed by 3 bases and J by 2 bases, 4 bases remained unmatched.